This T cell receptor (beta chain) is drawn from a study of T cell repertoires in cytomegalovirus infection. Whole-study context: Public TCR beta signature analysis indicated the presence of both CMV infection and matching HLA type. Study-level points and caveats: CMV-specific TCR beta clonotypes restricted by HLA-C were the ones dominating the ex vivo response. The cumulative frequency of public TCR beta families identified carriers of CMV plus the relevant HLA.

Using its own MiXCR run on the reads, TCRdb lists one record per CDR3 protein. This sample carries some 280,000 distinct CDR3 sequences, roughly 13% of them seen once, and the ten largest clones take 8.5% to 9%. This clonotype was detected only a few times. Its antigen is still unknown. CDR3 length: 19 residues. CDR1 and CDR2 (germline): SGHNT, YYREEE (reference sequence). Trimming removed 1 base from V and 0 bases from J; junction bases left unmatched: 5. Sequencing was done on a sample of PBMCs. The sequence was collected from a human donor in good health (CMV status not recorded). Some clones in this sample may be carry-over from other donors' samples. This chain connects TRBV5-4 to TRBJ2-1; TRBD2 matches at 15 bases. This chain's CDR3 is CASSLPGLAGGISYNEQFF. DNA of the CDR3: TGTGCCAGCAGCTTGCCGGGACTAGCGGGAGGTATCTCCTACAATGAGCAGTTCTTC.